Following are 30 T cell receptor beta chains from one sample sequenced in a study of cytomegalovirus exposure and HLA in healthy donors. A multiplex PCR was run with 60 Vbeta primers and 13 Jbeta primers. The method was immunoSEQ multiplex PCR; TCRdb's version includes in-frame clones alone and lacks a portion of them. Counted here are 95,000 to 150,000 clones, under 12% occurring once; the ten biggest clones make up 4.6%. The sequencing input was PBMCs. The receptors shown here come from a woman between 18 and 29 years old in good health and CMV-seropositive.

This clone has more than one count but fewer than ten. The CDR3 DNA sequence: TGTGCCAGCAGGACGACTAGCGGGAGGGGGGCCGGGGCCAACGTCCTGACTTTC. Encoded protein: CASRTTSGRGAGANVLTF. This chain joins TRBV2 and TRBJ2-6; 14 bases match TRBD2. The germline CDR1 and CDR2 sequences are SNHLY and FYNNEI. The CDR3 consists of 18 residues. Losses at the gene ends were 6 bases for V and 4 bases for J; bases not matched to a gene: 8.

On this clone itself: Other DNA sequences from this sample encode an identical CDR3 as well. The chain has TRBV7-9 and TRBJ1-1, with TRBD1 matching over 8 bases. The CDR3 is made up of 12 amino acids. V was clipped by 4 bases and J by 8 bases; unmatched bases: 3. Germline V lookup: CDR1 SEHNR, CDR2 FQNEAQ (reference sequence). The CDR3 region has the DNA TGTGCCAGCAGCTCGAGGGACAGGGAAGCTTTCTTT. Translating it yields CASSSRDREAFF. The full variable domain, its missing parts supplied by reference TRBV7-9 and TRBJ1-1, is DTGVSQNPRHKITKRGQNVTFRCDPISEHNRLYWYRQTLGQGPEFLTYFQNEAQLEKSRLLSDRFSAERPKGSFSTLEIQRTEQGDSAMYLCASSSRDREAFFGQGTRLTVV.

V and J are TRBV9 and TRBJ2-1; TRBD1 is a possible D gene (5 bases). This CDR3 contains 13 residues. CDR1 and CDR2 from the germline V gene are SGDLS and YYNGEE. V lost 2 bases and J 5 bases, leaving 8 bases between the germline ends. The CDR3 coding sequence is TGTGCCAGCAGCGTCCCCAGGGACAATGAGCAGTTCTTC. Its protein is CASSVPRDNEQFF.

This clone was picked up a small number of times. The chain's CDR3 is CASSRGMEQGTRNEQFF. CDR3 coding DNA: TGTGCCAGCAGCCGTGGGATGGAGCAGGGAACCCGCAATGAGCAGTTCTTC. The genes are TRBV5-4 and TRBJ2-1, with D possibly TRBD1 on 5 matching bases. Trimming removed 4 bases at V and 6 bases at J, with 23 bases between. Germline lookup yields CDR1 SGHNT and CDR2 YYREEE (reference sequence). The CDR3 totals 17 residues.

There are a few counts of this clone. The chain carries TRBV27 and TRBJ2-7; tentatively, D is TRBD2 (6 bases). The CDR3 length is 15 residues. V was cut by 8 bases and J by 3 bases, with 20 bases left in between. Germline CDR1 reads MNHEY; CDR2 reads SMNVEV (reference sequence). CDR3 sequence reads: CASGFGGSGIYEQYF. The CDR3, as DNA: TGTGCCAGCGGATTCGGGGGATCGGGGATCTACGAGCAGTACTTC.

A few counts support this clone. The sample carries other DNA sequences with the same CDR3. CDR3 nucleotide sequence: TGTGCCAGTAGTATCTCGGGGAACACTGAAGCTTTCTTT. It yields the protein CASSISGNTEAFF. The chain is built from TRBV19 and TRBJ1-1; D is uncertain. From germline, CDR1 is LNHDA and CDR2 SQIVND (reference sequence). The CDR3 is 13 residues long. V lost 3 bases, J lost 1 base, and 6 bases lay in between.

This clone was found a few times. The chain joins TRBV7-8 to TRBJ1-5; 9 nucleotides agree with TRBD1. Trimming cost V 5 bases and J 4 bases; bases outside gene matches: 12. CDR3 length: 17 residues. Germline V gives CDR1 SGHVS, CDR2 FQNEAQ. CDR3 coding DNA: TGTGCCAGCAGCGACGAACCCTGGACAGGGGCAAATCAGCCCCAGCATTTT. The encoded protein is CASSDEPWTGANQPQHF. Looking up the rest from reference TRBV7-8 and TRBJ1-5 gives the full variable domain: GAGVSQSPRYKVAKRGQDVALRCDPISGHVSLFWYQQALGQGPEFLTYFQNEAQLDKSGLPSDRFFAERPEGSVSTLKIQRTQQEDSAVYLCASSDEPWTGANQPQHFGDGTRLSIL.

This clone was counted between two and nine times. The chain uses TRBV27 and TRBJ1-1; D remains unclear. This CDR3 is built from 13 residues. Per the germline V gene, CDR1 is MNHEY and CDR2 is SMNVEV (reference sequence). The ends were cut back, 6 bases at V and 1 base at J, with 9 bases in the middle. The CDR3 protein is CASSDWKNTEAFF. DNA for the CDR3: TGTGCCAGCAGCGACTGGAAGAACACTGAAGCTTTCTTT.

This clone has a handful of counts. The CDR3, as DNA: TGTGCCAGCATGCCCGACGGGACAGGGGCCTACGAGCAGTACTTC. Translated, it gives CASMPDGTGAYEQYF. The V and J genes are TRBV6-5 and TRBJ2-5; 10 bases agree with TRBD1. The last part of the DNA fits TRBJ2-7 better; the J call may be wrong. Germline V gene sequence: CDR1 MNHEY, CDR2 SVGAGI. The CDR3 has 15 residues.

This chain connects TRBV10-1 to TRBJ2-1, with 13 bases that match TRBD2. The CDR3 length is 15 residues. Germline CDR1 and CDR2: WNHNN and SYGVQD (reference sequence). Losses at the gene ends were 8 bases for V and 6 bases for J; bases not matched to a gene: 7. The CDR3 spells CASSPGLAGLNEQFF. The CDR3 coding sequence is TGCGCCAGCTCTCCGGGACTAGCGGGGCTCAATGAGCAGTTCTTC.

The chain employs TRBV5-1 and TRBJ2-1, with TRBD2 as a possible D gene (6 bases). Germline V gene data show CDR1 as SGHRS and CDR2 as YFSETQ. This CDR3 contains 16 residues. The ends were cut back, 9 bases at V and 4 bases at J, with 23 bases in the middle. CDR3 sequence (DNA): TGCGCCACCAAGCAGGATCAAGGACGGGGGTACAATGAGCAGTTCTTC. The encoded protein is CATKQDQGRGYNEQFF.

This clone turned up a few times. V and J are TRBV27 and TRBJ2-3, with 11 bases that match TRBD2. Germline loops: CDR1 MNHEY, CDR2 SMNVEV (reference sequence). Germline trimming cut 7 bases from V and 0 bases from J; bases unmatched to any gene: 9. CDR3 length equals 17 residues. In nucleotides, the CDR3 is TGTGCCAGCAAGCTAGCGGGAGGCCGGACTAGCACAGATACGCAGTATTTT. Protein: CASKLAGGRTSTDTQYF.

The V call is TRBV7-3, the J call TRBJ2-1; D uncertain. This CDR3 comprises 12 residues. CDR1 is SGHTA and CDR2 is FQGTGA in the germline V gene. V gave up 5 bases and J gave up 5 bases, with 7 bases separating them. The CDR3 is CASSTANNEQFF. In DNA form, the CDR3 reads TGTGCCAGCAGCACCGCTAACAATGAGCAGTTCTTC.

V is TRBV7-9 and J is TRBJ2-2; weak D call: TRBD2 (6 bases). The CDR3 is made up of 18 amino acids. Germline V gene sequence: CDR1 SEHNR, CDR2 FQNEAQ (reference sequence). V lost 3 bases to trimming and J lost 2 bases, with 19 bases between them. For the CDR3, the DNA is TGTGCCAGCAGCTTTTTTGAACTTGTGGCGGGAAACACCGGGGAGCTGTTTTTT. Protein product: CASSFFELVAGNTGELFF.

The chain has TRBV9 and TRBJ2-7; D possibly corresponds to TRBD2 (6 bases). Germline loops: CDR1 SGDLS, CDR2 YYNGEE. V was cut by 3 bases and J by 4 bases, with 17 bases left in between. The CDR3 sequence is 15 residues long. CDR3 coding DNA: TGTGCCAGCAGCGGGGGGGACGGATCCAGTTACGAGCAGTACTTC. Its protein is CASSGGDGSSYEQYF.

The chain has TRBV4-2 and TRBJ2-5; 7 positions agree with TRBD2. The CDR3 has 13 amino acids. V was clipped by 9 bases and J by 3 bases; unmatched bases: 7. The germline V gene has CDR1 LGHNA and CDR2 YNFKEQ. The CDR3 region is CASMGTMEETQYF. The CDR3 DNA is TGTGCCAGTATGGGGACTATGGAAGAGACCCAGTACTTC.

This clone was observed a few times. The rearrangement links TRBV29-1 to TRBJ2-5, with D unresolved. V dropped 7 bases and J dropped 1 base, with 13 bases sitting between them. The V gene's germline CDR1 is SQVTM and CDR2 ANQGSEA. The CDR3 is 13 residues long. The CDR3 sequence: CSGWSRVQETQYF. DNA for the CDR3: TGCAGCGGTTGGTCCCGGGTCCAAGAGACCCAGTACTTC.

There are a few counts of this clone. The V gene is TRBV5-8, the J gene TRBJ1-2, with 7 bases that match TRBD1. Germline V gives CDR1 SGHTS, CDR2 YDEGEE. With V trimmed by 0 bases and J by 6 bases, 5 bases remained unmatched. The CDR3 has 14 amino acids. CDR3 in amino acids: CASSLGEGAHGYTF. In DNA, the CDR3 is TGTGCCAGCAGCTTGGGAGAGGGGGCGCATGGCTACACCTTC.

The rearrangement links TRBV5-6 to TRBJ1-2, with 9 bases identical to TRBD1. Germline CDR1 SGHDT, CDR2 YYEEEE. This CDR3 is 13 amino acids long. J lost 4 bases, V lost 4 bases, and 2 bases had no gene match. CDR3 sequence (DNA): TGTGCCAGCAGCCGACAGGGGGGCTATGGCTACACCTTC. This sequence encodes CASSRQGGYGYTF.

This clone was found a few times. The chain carries TRBV29-1 and TRBJ1-1; no definite D call. The CDR3 loop spans 12 amino acids. Germline CDR1 is SQVTM and CDR2 is ANQGSEA. Trimming shortened V by 8 bases and J by 3 bases, and 13 bases separated the two germline ends. The CDR3, as DNA: TGCAGCTTCAGCCCCCAGGACACTGAAGCTTTCTTT. Translated, it gives CSFSPQDTEAFF.

The chain carries TRBV15 and TRBJ2-1; the D gene is possibly TRBD1 (6 bases). V was clipped by 0 bases and J by 4 bases, with 10 bases between them. Germline CDR1 is LNHNV and CDR2 is YYDKDF (reference sequence). CDR3 length: 15 amino acids. CDR3 in amino acids: CATSRDRGLYNEQFF. CDR3 nucleotides: TGTGCCACCAGCAGAGACAGGGGCCTTTACAATGAGCAGTTCTTC.

The V gene is TRBV11-3, the J gene TRBJ1-2; no clear D. CDR1 and CDR2 (germline): SGHNT, YENEEA. V shed 5 bases and J shed 6 bases, with 19 bases lying between them. The CDR3 covers 15 residues. The CDR3 nucleotides are TGTGCCAGCAGCCCTGGGGAGGTTACGGGGAATGGCTACACCTTC. Residues: CASSPGEVTGNGYTF.

This clone has a handful of counts. The chain has TRBV6-5 and TRBJ2-7; 10 bases are shared with TRBD1. After removal of 5 bases from V and 3 bases from J, the junction contained 4 bases not matched to a gene. CDR1 and CDR2 from the germline V gene are MNHEY and SVGAGI. The CDR3 is made up of 14 amino acids. The CDR3 protein is CASSQRTGGYEQYF. The DNA for the CDR3 is TGTGCCAGCAGTCAAAGGACAGGGGGCTACGAGCAGTACTTC.

This clone occurred a few times. This chain uses TRBV27 with TRBJ1-2; no clear D gene. This CDR3 region has 14 residues. CDR1 and CDR2 (germline): MNHEY, SMNVEV (reference sequence). V was shortened by 6 bases and J by 4 bases, with 15 bases between the two germline ends. CDR3 sequence: CASREKRASYGYTF. As DNA, the CDR3 is TGTGCCAGCAGGGAGAAGAGGGCCAGCTATGGCTACACCTTC.

The genes are TRBV19 and TRBJ2-1; the match to TRBD1 covers 7 bases. The germline V gene has CDR1 LNHDA and CDR2 SQIVND (reference sequence). J gave up 0 bases and V 5 bases, and 7 bases lay outside the gene matches. The CDR3 has 16 residues. The CDR3 loop reads CASSLGQESSYNEQFF. For the CDR3, the DNA is TGTGCCAGTAGTCTCGGACAGGAAAGCTCCTACAATGAGCAGTTCTTC.

The chain combines TRBV2 with TRBJ2-3; 10 nucleotides match TRBD2. V was pared by 2 bases and J by 5 bases, with 10 bases of the junction left unmatched. This CDR3 is 17 amino acids long. Per germline, CDR1 SNHLY and CDR2 FYNNEI. The CDR3 here is CASSEMGLAGAGDTQYF. The CDR3 DNA reads TGTGCCAGCAGTGAAATGGGCCTAGCGGGAGCGGGAGATACGCAGTATTTT.

This clone was detected only a few times. V gene TRBV30 combines with J gene TRBJ2-1, with TRBD2 matching over 7 bases. The germline gives CDR1 GTSNPN, CDR2 SVGIG (reference sequence). Germline trimming cut 3 bases from V and 4 bases from J; bases unmatched to any gene: 6. This CDR3 contains 14 residues. The CDR3 here is CAWRTGGTYNEQFF. CDR3 sequence (DNA): TGTGCCTGGAGGACCGGGGGGACTTACAATGAGCAGTTCTTC.

There are a few counts of this clone. The V and J genes are TRBV28 and TRBJ2-7; TRBD2 is a possible D gene (6 bases). The CDR3 length is 12 residues. The germline gives CDR1 MDHEN, CDR2 SYDVKM. Trimming cost V 7 bases and J 5 bases, with 12 bases left between them. The CDR3 nucleotides read TGTGCCAGCACCTTGGGGGGTGACGAGCAGTACTTC. Its protein product is CASTLGGDEQYF.

This clone has only a few counts. The chain combines TRBV28 with TRBJ1-5; D is perhaps TRBD1 (6 bases). The CDR3 extends over 18 amino acids. Germline CDR1 MDHEN, CDR2 SYDVKM. Trimming removed 1 base from V and 4 bases from J, with 20 bases in between. The CDR3 bases are TGTGCCAGCAGTTTATCCCCTCAGGGGAAGGTCCCTAATCAGCCCCAGCATTTT. Residues: CASSLSPQGKVPNQPQHF.

The chain carries TRBV7-9 and TRBJ2-7, with a weak D call TRBD1 (5 bases). CDR1 is SEHNR, CDR2 FQNEAQ, per germline (reference sequence). The CDR3 covers 13 residues. Trimming pared 5 bases from V and 2 bases from J, leaving 10 bases between. For the CDR3, the DNA is TGTGCCAGCAGCCAATCAGGGACCTACGAGCAGTACTTC. This encodes CASSQSGTYEQYF.